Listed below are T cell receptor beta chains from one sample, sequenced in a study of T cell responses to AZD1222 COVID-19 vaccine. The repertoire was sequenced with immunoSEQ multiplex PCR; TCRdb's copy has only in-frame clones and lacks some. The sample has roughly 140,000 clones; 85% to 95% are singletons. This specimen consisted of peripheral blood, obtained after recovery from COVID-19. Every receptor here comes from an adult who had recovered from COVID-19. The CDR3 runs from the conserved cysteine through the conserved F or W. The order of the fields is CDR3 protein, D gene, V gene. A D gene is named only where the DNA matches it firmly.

CDR3 protein: CASEGLTWTVYEQYF
D gene: NA
V gene: TRBV6-5

CDR3 protein: CASSPKYSYEQYF
D gene: NA
V gene: TRBV28

CDR3 protein: CASSLLTSVYNEQFF
D gene: TRBD2
V gene: TRBV18

CDR3 protein: CASSVGQGTGYTF
D gene: TRBD1
V gene: TRBV27

CDR3 protein: CASSLVKNTGELFF
D gene: NA
V gene: TRBV5-1

CDR3 protein: CASSEAPRGGEQYF
D gene: TRBD2
V gene: TRBV6-1

CDR3 protein: CASSTGQGGWGTQYF
D gene: TRBD1
V gene: TRBV19

CDR3 protein: CASSQGEATNEKLFF
D gene: NA
V gene: TRBV3-1/TRBV3-2

CDR3 protein: CASIQGVRGQATGELFF
D gene: TRBD1
V gene: TRBV7-9

CDR3 protein: CSARVRETQYF
D gene: NA
V gene: TRBV20-1

CDR3 protein: CASSLEDTGELFF
D gene: NA
V gene: TRBV7-9

CDR3 protein: CASSLGQNYGYTF
D gene: NA
V gene: TRBV5-1

CDR3 protein: CASRGRDRGFAGELFF
D gene: TRBD1
V gene: TRBV5-1

CDR3 protein: CASSVTGTGSDYGYTF
D gene: TRBD1
V gene: TRBV9

CDR3 protein: CAWKGDYEQYF
D gene: NA
V gene: TRBV30

CDR3 protein: CASSEVGSYEQYF
D gene: NA
V gene: TRBV2

CDR3 protein: CASSPDRGFSGNTIYF
D gene: TRBD1
V gene: TRBV18

CDR3 protein: CASSPGTSGNLADEQFF
D gene: TRBD2
V gene: TRBV5-1

CDR3 protein: CASSIRGQHTDTQYF
D gene: TRBD1
V gene: TRBV19

CDR3 protein: CASSLDISKNIQYF
D gene: NA
V gene: TRBV5-1

CDR3 protein: CAWSTGTQNTGELFF
D gene: NA
V gene: TRBV30

CDR3 protein: CASSEALSPYTDTQYF
D gene: NA
V gene: TRBV2

CDR3 protein: CSVHIAGGGGGETQYF
D gene: TRBD2
V gene: TRBV29-1

CDR3 protein: CATSDLDSGGEQFF
D gene: NA
V gene: TRBV24-1

CDR3 protein: CASSLYERGETQYF
D gene: NA
V gene: TRBV28

CDR3 protein: CASSSDGSPSYNEQFF
D gene: NA
V gene: TRBV7-2

CDR3 protein: CASRGQGWTEAFF
D gene: TRBD1
V gene: TRBV6-5

CDR3 protein: CASSIRRGAVETQYF
D gene: NA
V gene: TRBV19

CDR3 protein: CASRRTGPSYEQYF
D gene: NA
V gene: TRBV7-2

CDR3 protein: CASSQRGRFTGELFF
D gene: NA
V gene: TRBV11-2

CDR3 protein: CASSLESWNEQFF
D gene: NA
V gene: TRBV5-5

CDR3 protein: CASSDLSLGGQNTEAFF
D gene: NA
V gene: TRBV3-1/TRBV3-2

CDR3 protein: CASSPTGNTGELFF
D gene: NA
V gene: TRBV7-9

CDR3 protein: CASSLNRGPDYGYTF
D gene: TRBD1
V gene: TRBV11-1

CDR3 protein: CASSSLNSDQPQHF
D gene: NA
V gene: TRBV28

CDR3 protein: CASSQGSYEQYF
D gene: NA
V gene: TRBV18

CDR3 protein: CASSVVANYGYTF
D gene: NA
V gene: TRBV9

CDR3 protein: CASSTRMGGYTF
D gene: NA
V gene: TRBV19

CDR3 protein: CASSYSGEASGYTF
D gene: NA
V gene: TRBV6-5

CDR3 protein: CASSQDAAAYEQYF
D gene: NA
V gene: TRBV3-1/TRBV3-2

CDR3 protein: CASSPRGQGANSPLHF
D gene: TRBD1
V gene: TRBV5-1

CDR3 protein: CASSLAEAGTGYEQYF
D gene: NA
V gene: TRBV7-8

CDR3 protein: CATSTATAGSEKLFF
D gene: NA
V gene: TRBV15

CDR3 protein: CASSSRTGGSTGELFF
D gene: TRBD1
V gene: TRBV5-6

CDR3 protein: CASSLDSQNYGYTF
D gene: NA
V gene: TRBV5-6

CDR3 protein: CASSPPSTVGGFSNQPQHF
D gene: NA
V gene: TRBV28

CDR3 protein: CASSVDSLYEQYF
D gene: NA
V gene: TRBV9